This TCR beta chain stems from a study of T-cell reconstitution after alpha-beta-depleted transplantation in children. The study's findings and limits: TCRbeta diversity was high at day 60 in some patients (a result of surviving recipient T cells and thymic progenitors). At the one-year point after transplant, T-cell counts and TCRbeta diversity were found to come mostly from T cells that had been newly produced. It was reported that alpha-beta T cells came from several hundred expanded graft clones (about two months after transplant).

Unique molecular identifiers tagged the TCRbeta library. TCRdb called the PCR reads again in MiXCR, with one record for every CDR3 protein. The sample contains about a million distinct CDR3 sequences, around 30% of which appear only once. Germline loops: CDR1 MNHNS, CDR2 SASEGT. V was cut by 6 bases and J by 8 bases, with 22 bases left in between. CDR3 size: 15 residues. Of note for this clonotype: Its target is unknown.

This sequence was found in a boy in the first two years of life who had a stem cell transplant for SCID, so the T cells may come from the graft donor. The sequencing here drew on PBMCs, mostly from graft donor cells, taken 360 days after TCRalphabeta/CD19-depleted stem cell transplant. The chain carries TRBV6-1 and TRBJ1-2; possibly TRBD1 for D (5 bases). CDR3 protein: CASSSFGGTFGGYTF. DNA for the CDR3: TGTGCCAGCAGCTCCTTTGGAGGGACGTTTGGGGGCTACACCTTC.